The entry that follows covers one T cell receptor beta chain sequence. Its target is unknown. The record originates from a study of T cell responses to AZD1222 COVID-19 vaccine. Libraries were prepared by immunoSEQ multiplex PCR; TCRdb keeps only in-frame clonotypes and omits some of them. The sample yields 75,000 to 95,000 clones, under 90% seen once. General study results and limits: Unmutated regions of variants are reportedly targeted by nearly half of spike-specific TCRs. Breadth and depth of Spike-specific TCRs rose after two AZD1222 doses. The repertoires were collected only after the peak T cell response. Donors were largely white British and mainly female; clonal diversity was possibly underestimated.

This TCR was sampled from an adult in good health. Sequencing was performed on peripheral blood, taken on day 0 of MenACWY control vaccination.

The CDR3 here is CASSPWTENSPLHF. CDR3 DNA: TGTGCCAGCAGCCCCTGGACAGAGAATTCACCCCTCCACTTT. This chain uses TRBV3-1 (or the pseudogene TRBV3-2) with TRBJ1-6, with D perhaps TRBD1 (6 bases). The CDR3 is 14 amino acids. CDR1 and CDR2 (germline): LGHDT, YNNKEL (reference sequence). V dropped 4 bases and J dropped 7 bases, with 11 bases sitting between them.